The 14 T cell receptor beta chains presented below share a single source sample, sequenced in a study of T cells in women clearing cervical HPV infection. Generated by immunoSEQ multiplex PCR, the TCRdb table keeps only in-frame clones and is missing some. In all, the sample yields about 20,000 clones. Sequencing was carried out using blood buffy coat. These receptors all come from a woman between 18 and 70 years old with a cervical HPV16 infection that either progressed to CIN3+ or cleared (not recorded which).

Comments on this clone: The read halts 3 residues ahead of the CDR3 end, with the missing end drawn from the germline J gene. The chain recombines TRBV5-5 with TRBJ2-1; TRBD1 is a possible D gene (6 bases). V was clipped by 4 bases and J by 3 bases, with 8 bases between them. Germline CDR1 reads SGHKS; CDR2 reads YYEKEE (reference sequence). CDR3 length equals 13 residues. The DNA read from the CDR3 is TGTGCCAGCAGCGTGGACAGCTACAATGAG. Encoded protein: CASSVDSYNE. The full-length CDR3 reads as CASSVDSYNEQFF.

The sequenced CDR3 bases are TGTGCCAGCACCAAGGGAGACAGGCTAAGGAACACTGAA. Its protein is CASTKGDRLRNTE. The complete CDR3 sequence is CASTKGDRLRNTEAFF. The gene calls are TRBV6-2 or TRBV6-3 and TRBJ1-1, with a weak D call TRBD1 (6 bases). The read ends 3 residues shy of where the CDR3 ends; the end is completed using the germline J gene. Looked up from germline, CDR1 is MNHEY and CDR2 is SVGEGT. The CDR3 length is 16 residues. Trimming took off 7 bases at V and 1 base at J, with 19 bases between the two ends.

As to this clone: Read sequence stops 3 residues before the CDR3 end, and the germline J gene provides the missing end. This rearrangement joins TRBV18 to TRBJ1-2; a weak D match, TRBD1 (6 bases). CDR1 is KGHSH and CDR2 is LQKENI in the germline V gene. The CDR3 extends over 13 amino acids. The sequenced CDR3 bases are TGTGCCAGCTCACCGGACAGTCAAGATACC. Protein: CASSPDSQDT. The whole CDR3 protein reads CASSPDSQDTYTF.

CDR3 protein: CAWSVLGWRQGASGDTQYF. Incomplete CDR3 DNA: TGTGCCTGGAGTGTCTTAGGTTGGAGACAGGGGGCTTCTGGGGATACG. The chain employs TRBV30 and TRBJ2-3; 10 bases are a match to TRBD1. The sequenced fragment ends 3 residues before the CDR3 boundary, so the rest is inferred from the germline J gene. The CDR3 consists of 19 residues. The V gene end was trimmed by 0 bases and the J gene end by 6 bases; junction bases not matched to a gene: 18. CDR1 is GTSNPN, CDR2 SVGIG, per germline (reference sequence).

Turning to this clone: The read ends 3 residues shy of where the CDR3 ends; the end is completed using the germline J gene. This chain uses TRBV7-2 with TRBJ1-2, with D maybe TRBD1 (5 bases). CDR3 size: 18 residues. Trimming shortened V by 0 bases and J by 3 bases, and 20 bases separated the two germline ends. Germline CDR1 is SGHTA and CDR2 is FQGNSA. The CDR3 protein is CASSLAFAWGGGHYGYTF. The CDR3 DNA, read in part, is TGTGCCAGCAGCTTAGCATTTGCATGGGGCGGTGGGCACTATGGC.

A note on this clone: The read ends 3 residues early relative to the CDR3; the germline J gene fills the gap. The V and J genes are TRBV2 and TRBJ1-4; 12 bases match TRBD1. V lost 7 bases and J lost 7; bases outside the gene matches: 19. Germline V lookup: CDR1 SNHLY, CDR2 FYNNEI. The CDR3 is 19 amino acids. The CDR3 bases that were read are TGTGCCAGCAACCTCTTGGGGGGACAGGGGGCCGCGGGGCTTGAAAAA. Its protein is CASNLLGGQGAAGLEK. The entire CDR3 reads CASNLLGGQGAAGLEKLFF. Full variable domain (rest looked up from reference TRBV2 and TRBJ1-4): EPEVTQTPSHQVTQMGQEVILRCVPISNHLYFYWYRQILGQKVEFLVSFYNNEISEKSEIFDDQFSVERPDGSNFTLKIRSTKLEDSAMYFCASNLLGGQGAAGLEKLFFGSGTQLSVL.

On this clone itself: Coverage ceases 3 residues before the CDR3 finishes, and the germline J gene fills in the end. The V gene is TRBV29-1, the J gene TRBJ2-5, with D tentatively TRBD2 (6 bases). This CDR3 spans 14 amino acids. From germline, CDR1 is SQVTM and CDR2 ANQGSEA. V was shortened by 1 base and J by 3 bases, with 12 bases between the two germline ends. CDR3 in amino acids: CSVEVGGFKETQYF. The sequenced part of the CDR3 DNA is TGCAGCGTTGAAGTTGGGGGGTTTAAAGAGACC. Looking up the rest from reference TRBV29-1 and TRBJ2-5 gives the full variable domain: SAVISQKPSRDICQRGTSLTIQCQVDSQVTMMFWYRQQPGQSLTLIATANQGSEATYESGFVIDKFPISRPNLTFSTLTVSNMSPEDSSIYLCSVEVGGFKETQYFGPGTRLLVL.

Notes on this clone: Sequencing ends 3 residues short of the CDR3 end; the germline J gene provides the rest. V and J are TRBV28 and TRBJ1-6, with unresolved D. V dropped 8 bases and J dropped 10 bases, with 21 bases sitting between them. Germline lookup yields CDR1 MDHEN and CDR2 SYDVKM. The CDR3 is made up of 15 amino acids. CDR3 amino acids: CASREAIAYGSPLHF. The sequenced part of the CDR3 DNA is TGTGCCAGCCGTGAGGCCATAGCTTATGGGTCACCC. Drawing the rest from reference TRBV28 and TRBJ1-6, the complete variable domain is DVKVTQSSRYLVKRTGEKVFLECVQDMDHENMFWYRQDPGLGLRLIYFSYDVKMKEKGDIPEGYSVSREKKERFSLILESASTNQTSMYLCASREAIAYGSPLHFGNGTRLTVT.

Points on this clone: The CDR3 end lies 3 residues beyond the end of the read and is filled in from the germline J gene. J is TRBJ2-7 and V is TRBV20-1; no clear D. Trimming stripped 3 bases from V and 4 bases from J, with 13 bases between. Germline loops: CDR1 DFQATT, CDR2 SNEGSKA (reference sequence). The CDR3 consists of 13 residues. CDR3 bases read: TGCAGTGCTAGCGACTCCCCGGCTTACGAG. It encodes CSASDSPAYE. The CDR3, in full, reads CSASDSPAYEQYF.

Remarks on this clone: Read coverage stops 3 residues before the CDR3 terminus; the germline J gene supplies the remainder. The chain employs TRBV19 and TRBJ2-5, with unresolved D. V was trimmed by 0 bases and J by 1 base, leaving 12 bases between them. This CDR3 has 16 amino acids. Germline V CDR1 and CDR2: LNHDA, SQIVND (reference sequence). This chain's CDR3 is CASSIDRLGRQETQYF. CDR3 DNA (partial): TGTGCCAGTAGTATAGACAGGTTAGGGCGCCAAGAGACC. The entire variable domain, with the rest obtained from reference TRBV19 and TRBJ2-5, is as follows: DGGITQSPKYLFRKEGQNVTLSCEQNLNHDAMYWYRQDPGQGLRLIYYSQIVNDFQKGDIAEGYSVSREKKESFPLTVTSAQKNPTAFYLCASSIDRLGRQETQYFGPGTRLLVL.

Of note for this clone: The missing CDR3 end, 3 residues past where the read stops, is filled in from the germline J gene. The chain is built from TRBV6-2 or TRBV6-3 and TRBJ1-6, with TRBD1 matching 7 bases. Per the germline V gene, CDR1 is MNHEY and CDR2 is SVGEGT. Losses at the gene ends were 0 bases for V and 5 bases for J; bases not matched to a gene: 4. This CDR3 is 16 amino acids long. The DNA read from the CDR3 is TGTGCCAGCAGTTACTCTGGGACAGCGAATAATTCACCC. This translates into CASSYSGTANNSP. In full, the CDR3 is CASSYSGTANNSPLHF.

Concerning this clone itself: The missing CDR3 end, 3 residues past where the read stops, is filled in from the germline J gene. The chain links TRBV30 to TRBJ1-2; tentative D call: TRBD1 (6 bases). The germline V gene has CDR1 GTSNPN and CDR2 SVGIG (reference sequence). This CDR3 contains 14 residues. The CDR3 bases that were read are TGTGCCTGGAGCCGGGGGGCCGAGAGCGGTGAC. This codes for CAWSRGAESGD. The whole CDR3 is CAWSRGAESGDYTF. Looking up the rest from reference TRBV30 and TRBJ1-2 gives the full variable domain: SQTIHQWPATLVQPVGSPLSLECTVEGTSNPNLYWYRQAAGRGLQLLFYSVGIGQISSEVPQNLSASRPQDRQFILSSKKLLLSDSGFYLCAWSRGAESGDYTFGSGTRLTVV.

In the case of this clone: The read is 3 residues too short to cover the CDR3 end, so that end is filled in from the germline J gene. The rearrangement links TRBV7-9 to TRBJ1-4; possibly TRBD1 for D (5 bases). From germline, CDR1 is SEHNR and CDR2 FQNEAQ (reference sequence). The CDR3 loop spans 14 amino acids. CDR3 bases read: TGTGCCAGCAGCTTACAGGGTCTTGGTTCACCA. Translating it yields CASSLQGLGSP. Given in full, the CDR3 is CASSLQGLGSPLFF.

To note about this clone: Read data end 3 residues before the CDR3 end; the end is taken from the germline J gene. V gene TRBV5-6 combines with J gene TRBJ1-2, with D perhaps TRBD1 (6 bases). The CDR3 has 15 residues. Germline V lookup: CDR1 SGHDT, CDR2 YYEEEE. Here the CDR3 reads CASSLALGATDTYTF. The CDR3 bases that were read are TGTGCCAGCAGCTTGGCCTTGGGGGCCACAGATACG.